These 10 T cell receptor beta chains were sequenced from one sample in a study of post-analysis software for immune sequencing data. No cognate antigen is known for these TCRs. The study's findings and limits: Higher frequency in patients than in controls was seen for about 5 TRBV segments, with TRBV5-6, TRBV5-1 and TRBV20-1 among them.

Carried by the TCR beta cDNA libraries were unique molecular identifiers. TCRdb processed the PCR reads anew with MiXCR; each CDR3 protein has one entry. The data show some 450,000 distinct CDR3 sequences, 40% to 55% seen once. The sample consisted of blood. The receptors were sampled from a girl between 5 and 17 years old with multiple sclerosis.

This chain connects TRBV28 to TRBJ2-5, with a weak D call TRBD2 (5 bases). Germline-derived CDR1 and CDR2 are MDHEN and SYDVKM. The CDR3 runs to 15 residues. V lost 4 bases to trimming and J lost 2 bases, with 14 bases between them. CDR3 sequence: CASSSTRGGQETQYF. The CDR3 DNA is TGTGCCAGCAGTTCAACCCGAGGAGGTCAAGAGACCCAGTACTTC.

This sequence joins TRBV5-1 and TRBJ1-1; D gene ambiguous. Germline assignment: CDR1 SGHRS and CDR2 YFSETQ. The CDR3 is 11 residues long. Trimming pared 2 bases from V and 7 bases from J, leaving 6 bases between. The CDR3 is CASSFSGEAFF. The CDR3 DNA sequence: TGCGCCAGCAGCTTTTCAGGTGAAGCTTTCTTT.

The chain uses TRBV2 and TRBJ2-5; tentatively, D is TRBD1 (6 bases). The CDR3 loop spans 13 amino acids. Trimming cost V 6 bases and J 4 bases, with 12 bases left between them. In germline, CDR1 is SNHLY, CDR2 FYNNEI. This CDR3 is CASRTGSAETQYF. CDR3 sequence (DNA): TGTGCCAGCAGGACAGGTTCGGCAGAGACCCAGTACTTC.

Comment on this clonotype: One end of the junction varies from germline; a read error may be responsible. Here the CDR3 reads CAGSPRLAGGRETQYF. The CDR3, as DNA: TGTGCCGGCAGCCCTAGACTAGCGGGAGGCCGAGAGACCCAGTACTTC. The chain combines TRBV5-6 with TRBJ2-5, with 13 bases identical to TRBD2. CDR1 and CDR2 (germline): SGHDT, YYEEEE. The CDR3 spans 16 residues.

This clonotype was seen a handful of times. This sequence joins TRBV4-2 and TRBJ2-7, with 11 bases aligning to TRBD2. Unmatched junction bases numbered 13, after V lost 3 bases and J lost 9 bases. Germline-derived CDR1 and CDR2 are LGHNA and YNFKEQ. This CDR3 has 16 residues. The CDR3 DNA follows: TGTGCCAGCAGCCAGCCGGGACTAGCGGACCAAAAGGTGCAGTACTTC. Translated, it gives CASSQPGLADQKVQYF.

The chain combines TRBV4-1 with TRBJ2-1; unclear D gene. The length of the CDR3 is 14 residues. V was cut by 0 bases and J by 9 bases, with 12 bases left in between. Germline CDR1 MGHRA, CDR2 YSYEKL. The CDR3 loop reads CASSQEDRSVEQFF. The CDR3 DNA follows: TGCGCCAGCAGCCAAGAAGATCGCTCGGTTGAGCAGTTCTTC.

This clonotype was detected only a few times. CDR3 sequence: CASSLRRGDGEQYF. CDR3 coding DNA: TGTGCCAGCAGTTTACGGAGGGGTGATGGCGAGCAGTACTTC. This chain joins TRBV27 and TRBJ2-7, with D possibly matching TRBD2 (6 bases). The V gene's germline CDR1 is MNHEY and CDR2 SMNVEV (reference sequence). Trimming removed 2 bases at V and 6 bases at J, with 14 bases between. There are 14 residues in the CDR3.

V and J are TRBV5-1 and TRBJ2-6; D gene uncertain. The length of the CDR3 is 16 residues. Trimming left V 0 bases short and J 0 bases short, with 7 bases between. The germline CDR1 and CDR2 sequences are SGHRS and YFSETQ. CDR3 in amino acids: CASSLDTSSGANVLTF. In DNA form, the CDR3 reads TGCGCCAGCAGCTTGGACACGAGCTCTGGGGCCAACGTCCTGACTTTC.

This clonotype came up a few times. The chain recombines TRBV4-3 with TRBJ1-4, with TRBD1 matching 8 bases. CDR3 length: 16 residues. The ends lost 0 bases at V and 8 bases at J; junction bases unmatched: 8. Germline-derived CDR1 and CDR2 are LGHNA and YSLEER. CDR3 coding DNA: TGCGCCAGCAGCCAAGAGGTTGCGACAGGGGCGGAAAAACTGTTTTTT. It is translated as CASSQEVATGAEKLFF.

This clonotype was counted only a few times. V gene TRBV9 combines with J gene TRBJ1-2, with a possible D match to TRBD1 (6 bases). The CDR3 totals 14 residues. Trimming took 0 bases from V and 4 from J, leaving 10 bases between them. Germline CDR1 and CDR2: SGDLS and YYNGEE. The CDR3 loop is CASSVDRGGYGYTF. In DNA form, the CDR3 reads TGTGCCAGCAGCGTAGACCGAGGGGGCTATGGCTACACCTTC.